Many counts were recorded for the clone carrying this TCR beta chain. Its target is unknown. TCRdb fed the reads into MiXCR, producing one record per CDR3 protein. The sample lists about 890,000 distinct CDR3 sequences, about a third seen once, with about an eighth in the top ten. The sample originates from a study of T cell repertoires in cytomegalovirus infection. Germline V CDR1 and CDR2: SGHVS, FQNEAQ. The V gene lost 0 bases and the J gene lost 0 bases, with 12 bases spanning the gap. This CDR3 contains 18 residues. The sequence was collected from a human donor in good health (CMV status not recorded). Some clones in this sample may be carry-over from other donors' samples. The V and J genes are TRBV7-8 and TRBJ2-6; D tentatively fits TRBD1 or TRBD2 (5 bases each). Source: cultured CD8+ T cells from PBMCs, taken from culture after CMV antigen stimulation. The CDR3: CASSLARGIYSGANVLTF. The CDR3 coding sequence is TGTGCCAGCAGCTTAGCGAGGGGAATCTACTCTGGGGCCAACGTCCTGACTTTC.